What follows describes a single T cell receptor beta chain. The CDR3 has 15 amino acids. J gave up 6 bases and V 3 bases, and 7 bases lay outside the gene matches. CDR1 LNHDA and CDR2 SQIVND come from the germline V gene (reference sequence). Clones were sequenced by immunoSEQ multiplex PCR, and TCRdb holds only the in-frame ones, with some missing. The data show about 270,000 clones, around nine tenths seen once. The data stem from a study of blood T cell repertoires in COVID-19. The V gene is TRBV19, the J gene TRBJ1-5, with 8 positions matching TRBD1. Sequencing was done on a sample of peripheral blood. The clonotype was recovered from a man aged 40-49 years who had recovered from COVID-19. For the CDR3, the DNA is TGTGCCAGTAGTATTGGCAGGGGGCCCGGTCAGCCCCAGCATTTT. Translating gives CASSIGRGPGQPQHF.